Below are 24 T cell receptor beta chains sequenced from a single sample in a study of shared clonotypes between healthy human individuals. Profiling relied on immunoSEQ multiplex PCR, and the TCRdb table lists in-frame clones only, not all of them. The sample consists of about 520,000 clones, about 96% of them appearing once. Material: naive CD4+ T cells sorted from blood. Documented subset: CD45RA+ positively selected. The receptors stem from a woman aged 25 to 45 in good health.

This clone was seen once. The rearrangement joins TRBV19 to TRBJ2-3; a possible D gene is TRBD1 (6 bases). The V end was cut by 3 bases, the J end by 3 bases, with 16 bases between. This CDR3 has 16 amino acids. The germline V gene encodes CDR1 LNHDA and CDR2 SQIVND (reference sequence). The CDR3 nucleotides are TGTGCCAGTAGTATTAGGGGCAGGGGATCGACAGATACGCAGTATTTT. This encodes CASSIRGRGSTDTQYF.

The chain employs TRBV13 and TRBJ2-7, with 10 bases identical to TRBD2. The V and J ends lost 5 bases and 2 bases, in that order; junction bases with no gene match: 3. CDR3 size: 14 residues. Germline V gene sequence: CDR1 PRHDT, CDR2 FYEKMQ (reference sequence). CDR3 in amino acids: CASSRLAGAYEQYF. The CDR3 bases are TGTGCCAGCAGCCGTCTAGCGGGAGCCTACGAGCAGTACTTC.

The chain employs TRBV6-5 and TRBJ2-3; TRBD2 aligns across 11 bases. V gave up 6 bases and J gave up 4 bases; unmatched junction bases: 3. The CDR3 has 14 amino acids. Germline CDR1 reads MNHEY; CDR2 reads SVGAGI. The CDR3 protein is CASSPGLAADTQYF. The CDR3 DNA sequence: TGTGCCAGCAGCCCGGGACTAGCGGCAGATACGCAGTATTTT.

The chain links TRBV7-3 to TRBJ2-2; the D is unclear. The CDR3 consists of 16 residues. The V gene's germline CDR1 is SGHTA and CDR2 FQGTGA. Trimming took off 1 base at V and 4 bases at J, with 13 bases between the two ends. The CDR3 bases are TGTGCCAGCAGCTTAAATCAGGCAGCAAGCACCGGGGAGCTGTTTTTT. This translates into CASSLNQAASTGELFF.

Only one count was recorded for this clone. The chain recombines TRBV12-5 with TRBJ2-3, with 7 positions matching TRBD1. V lost 7 bases and J lost 0; bases outside the gene matches: 4. CDR3 length: 14 amino acids. Germline V lookup: CDR1 LGHNT, CDR2 FRNRAP. The CDR3 here is CASARQGSTDTQYF. The CDR3 DNA reads as TGTGCTAGTGCCCGACAGGGTAGCACAGATACGCAGTATTTT.

The rearrangement links TRBV5-4 to TRBJ2-7; TRBD1 agrees at 10 bases. The germline gives CDR1 SGHNT, CDR2 YYREEE (reference sequence). This CDR3 is built from 13 residues. J was trimmed by 3 bases and V by 5 bases; bases with no gene match: 2. The CDR3 here is CASSRDRGYEQYF. The CDR3 nucleotides are TGTGCCAGCAGTCGGGACAGGGGCTACGAGCAGTACTTC.

This chain connects TRBV7-9 to TRBJ1-1; no clear D gene. Trimming stripped 5 bases from V and 3 bases from J, with 10 bases between. CDR1 is SEHNR and CDR2 is FQNEAQ in the germline V gene (reference sequence). The CDR3 is made up of 13 amino acids. The CDR3 loop is CASSSHEDTEAFF. Here the CDR3 DNA reads TGTGCCAGCAGCAGCCACGAGGACACTGAAGCTTTCTTT.

V and J are TRBV9 and TRBJ2-2; TRBD1 is a possible D gene (6 bases). The germline V and J ends were trimmed by 3 bases and 0 bases, with 9 bases remaining between them. This CDR3 spans 15 amino acids. CDR1 is SGDLS, CDR2 YYNGEE, per germline. The CDR3 nucleotides read TGTGCCAGCAGCGCACGGGACACGAACACCGGGGAGCTGTTTTTT. Its protein product is CASSARDTNTGELFF.

The genes are TRBV2 and TRBJ2-2; no definite D call. The V end lost 5 bases, the J end lost 5 bases, and 15 bases lay between the germline ends. Germline V gene data show CDR1 as SNHLY and CDR2 as FYNNEI. This CDR3 contains 15 residues. CDR3 loop: CASSPSRIVTGELFF. CDR3 DNA sequence: TGTGCCAGCAGTCCTTCTAGAATTGTAACCGGGGAGCTGTTTTTT.

The CDR3 region has the DNA TGTGCCACCTCCTATGGGACAGCCTATGAAAAACTGTTTTTT. Translating it yields CATSYGTAYEKLFF. This rearrangement joins TRBV19 to TRBJ1-4; 7 nucleotides match TRBD1. The CDR3 runs 14 residues. The V gene's germline CDR1 is LNHDA and CDR2 SQIVND (reference sequence). The junction had 11 bases not matched to a gene; V was cut back by 10 bases and J by 6 bases.

The chain combines TRBV5-1 with TRBJ2-7; D unclear. The length of the CDR3 is 15 residues. Per germline, CDR1 SGHRS and CDR2 YFSETQ. With 0 bases removed from V and 1 base from J, the gap between germline ends came to 11 bases. The CDR3 spells CASSLATGPSYEQYF. The CDR3, as DNA: TGCGCCAGCAGCTTGGCTACGGGTCCTTCCTACGAGCAGTACTTC.

This rearrangement joins TRBV6-5 to TRBJ2-5, with D possibly called TRBD1 or TRBD2 (5 bases each). The J call is doubtful: the DNA matches TRBJ2-7 better. The germline V gene encodes CDR1 MNHEY and CDR2 SVGAGI. CDR3 size: 13 residues. The CDR3 bases are TGTGCCAGCCGGACCTCAGGGCGGGTCGAGCAGTACTTC. It translates to CASRTSGRVEQYF.

This chain links TRBV4-1 with TRBJ1-5; 7 nucleotides line up with TRBD1. Germline V lookup: CDR1 MGHRA, CDR2 YSYEKL. V shed 4 bases and J 7 bases; nucleotides not matched to a gene: 13. CDR3 size: 16 residues. CDR3: CASSRVETGLGQPQHF. CDR3 sequence (DNA): TGCGCCAGCAGCCGAGTGGAGACAGGGTTAGGCCAGCCCCAGCATTTT.

The rearrangement links TRBV23-1 to TRBJ1-1, with D maybe TRBD1 (6 bases). TRBV23-1 has ORF status, its function being uncertain. The CDR3 has 16 residues. Deletions cut 9 bases from V and 4 bases from J, with 24 bases between. CDR3: CARYSGTPPLGTEAFF. The CDR3 bases are TGCGCCAGATACTCCGGGACACCACCCCTTGGCACTGAAGCTTTCTTT.

The V and J genes are TRBV5-1 and TRBJ2-1; 9 nucleotides match TRBD1. This CDR3 contains 15 residues. The V segment lost 0 bases and the J segment 4 bases; nucleotides outside the gene matches: 2. In germline, CDR1 is SGHRS, CDR2 YFSETQ. CDR3 nucleotides: TGCGCCAGCAGCTTGGAGGGACAGGGATACAATGAGCAGTTCTTC. Protein sequence: CASSLEGQGYNEQFF.

The chain carries TRBV19 and TRBJ2-7; the match to TRBD2 covers 10 bases. Germline V gives CDR1 LNHDA, CDR2 SQIVND (reference sequence). The CDR3 has 13 amino acids. The V segment lost 8 bases and the J segment 5 bases; nucleotides outside the gene matches: 6. This CDR3 reads CASSLAGGHEQYF. The CDR3 coding sequence is TGTGCCAGTTCGTTAGCGGGAGGCCACGAGCAGTACTTC.

The chain has TRBV5-4 and TRBJ2-1; D perhaps matches TRBD1 (5 bases). The V and J ends lost 0 bases and 0 bases respectively, with 10 bases between them. The CDR3 spans 16 residues. Germline-derived CDR1 and CDR2 are SGHNT and YYREEE (reference sequence). The CDR3 is CASSLGGPSSYNEQFF. CDR3 bases: TGTGCCAGCAGCTTGGGGGGCCCGAGCTCCTACAATGAGCAGTTCTTC.

V and J are TRBV28 and TRBJ2-2; D not resolved. The CDR3 is 15 residues long. Germline V gene lookup returns CDR1 MDHEN and CDR2 SYDVKM. Trimming removed 5 bases at V and 4 bases at J, with 14 bases between. This CDR3 reads CASSIPIVGTGELFF. DNA for the CDR3: TGTGCCAGCAGTATCCCAATAGTGGGCACCGGGGAGCTGTTTTTT.

The chain uses TRBV2 and TRBJ1-5; maybe TRBD1 (6 bases). Germline values: CDR1 SNHLY, CDR2 FYNNEI. The CDR3 sequence is 15 residues long. V dropped 2 bases and J dropped 7 bases, with 15 bases sitting between them. CDR3: CASSERRAGVQPQHF. The DNA of the CDR3 is TGTGCCAGCAGTGAAAGGCGAGCAGGGGTGCAGCCCCAGCATTTT.

The rearrangement uses TRBV11-3 and TRBJ2-1, with 8 nucleotides matching TRBD1. The CDR3 runs 16 residues. In germline, CDR1 is SGHNT, CDR2 YENEEA. The junction had 6 bases not matched to a gene; V was cut back by 4 bases and J by 1 base. CDR3 protein: CASSSGTGTSYNEQFF. As DNA, the CDR3 is TGTGCCAGCAGCTCGGGGACAGGTACATCCTACAATGAGCAGTTCTTC.

The chain uses TRBV7-2 and TRBJ2-7; possibly TRBD2 for D (5 bases). V was shortened by 3 bases and J by 0 bases, with 12 bases between the two germline ends. The V gene's germline CDR1 is SGHTA and CDR2 FQGNSA. The length of the CDR3 is 15 residues. The CDR3 nucleotides read TGTGCCAGCAGCTTGAGCGGCAGCGACTCCTACGAGCAGTACTTC. This gives the protein CASSLSGSDSYEQYF.

This sequence joins TRBV28 and TRBJ2-1, with TRBD2 identical over 9 bases. The CDR3 sequence is 16 residues long. The germline CDR1 and CDR2 sequences are MDHEN and SYDVKM. The trim removed 4 bases at V and 6 bases at J, leaving 10 bases unmatched. The CDR3 DNA reads TGTGCCAGCAGTTCCCCGGGGACTAGCCGCCTCAATGAGCAGTTCTTC. This sequence encodes CASSSPGTSRLNEQFF.

This clone was found a few times. The genes are TRBV5-1 and TRBJ1-2, with unresolved D. Germline V CDR1 and CDR2: SGHRS, YFSETQ. CDR3 length equals 14 residues. Trimming took off 3 bases at V and 6 bases at J, with 15 bases between the two ends. CDR3 DNA: TGCGCCAGCAGCTCCGGGATTAACATTGATGGCTACACCTTC. Its protein is CASSSGINIDGYTF.

Notes on this clone: At the DNA level, this CDR3 is encoded by other sequences in the same sample as well. The genes are TRBV5-1 and TRBJ1-1; D is undetermined. Germline assignment: CDR1 SGHRS and CDR2 YFSETQ. CDR3 length: 14 residues. V was cut by 4 bases and J by 2 bases, with 12 bases left in between. The CDR3: CASSLGPGNTEAFF. DNA for the CDR3: TGCGCCAGCAGCCTGGGCCCGGGCAACACTGAAGCTTTCTTT.